The sample holds a few counts of the clone carrying this TCR beta chain. Its antigen is still unknown. TCR beta CDR3 regions were amplified from RNA transcripts. HTBI primers drove first-round RT-PCR of the TCR CDR3. TCRdb itself ran the multiplex PCR reads through MiXCR, one entry per CDR3 protein. Of hundreds of thousands of distinct CDR3 sequences listed, roughly 15% were seen once; the top ten hold roughly a tenth. Germline V gene lookup returns CDR1 DFQATT and CDR2 SNEGSKA (reference sequence). V shed 0 bases and J shed 10 bases, with 12 bases lying between them. This CDR3 comprises 12 residues. This entry is derived from a study of T cells in Graves' hyperthyroidism and ophthalmopathy. The wider study: The blood sample was taken at first diagnosis, before treatment began.

Overall study findings and caveats: Within blood appeared most thyroid clonotypes that had expanded above 0.001.

This chain joins TRBV20-1 and TRBJ2-5; D is unresolved. The sequence derives from a woman in her late teens or twenties with Graves' hyperthyroidism. The sample taken for sequencing was blood. The CDR3 coding sequence is TGCAGTGCTAGAGATCCCCCGGTAGACCAGTACTTC. This sequence encodes CSARDPPVDQYF.